This TCR beta chain originates from a study of blood T cell repertoires in COVID-19. The repertoire was sequenced with immunoSEQ multiplex PCR; TCRdb's copy has only in-frame clones and lacks some. The table lists about 240,000 clones, over 80% of them singletons. Participants reported their clinical history, and cohort assignment relied on those reports. Sequencing was performed on PBMCs or T cells enriched from blood (not recorded which). The TCR sequence derives from a woman in her 30s with acute COVID-19.

As DNA, the CDR3 is TGTGCCAGCGGAGATGACAGACCCACAGATACGCAGTATTTT. It is translated as CASGDDRPTDTQYF. V usage is TRBV27 and J usage is TRBJ2-3; tentative D call: TRBD1 (5 bases). The CDR3 covers 14 residues. Germline loops: CDR1 MNHEY, CDR2 SMNVEV (reference sequence). Trimming pared 8 bases from V and 2 bases from J, leaving 14 bases between.